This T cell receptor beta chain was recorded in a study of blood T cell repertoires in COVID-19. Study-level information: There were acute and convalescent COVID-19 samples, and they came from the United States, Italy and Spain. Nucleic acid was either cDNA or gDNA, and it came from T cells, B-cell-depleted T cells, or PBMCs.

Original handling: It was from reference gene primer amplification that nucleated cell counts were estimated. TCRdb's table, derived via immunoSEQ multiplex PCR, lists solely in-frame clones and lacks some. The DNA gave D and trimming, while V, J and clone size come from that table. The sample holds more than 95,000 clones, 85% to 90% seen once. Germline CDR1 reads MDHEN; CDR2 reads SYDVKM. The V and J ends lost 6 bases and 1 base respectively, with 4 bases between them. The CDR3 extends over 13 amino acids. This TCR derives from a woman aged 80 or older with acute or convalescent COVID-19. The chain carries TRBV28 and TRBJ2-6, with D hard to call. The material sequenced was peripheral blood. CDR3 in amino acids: CASRSSGANVLTF. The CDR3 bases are TGTGCCAGCAGATCTTCTGGGGCCAACGTCCTGACTTTC.